The 15 T cell receptor beta chains given below trace back to one sample, sequenced in a study of response to subunit inactivated influenza vaccine. TCRdb ran MiXCR on the RT-PCR reads and lists one entry per CDR3 protein. The sample holds around 570,000 distinct CDR3 sequences, about 11% seen once. A further study also used this sample, focusing on T cells expressing NK-cell markers. That report adds: Beta-chain TCR cDNA was generated via 5'RACE template switching with UMIs.

Sequencing was performed on PBMCs from blood, taken on the day of vaccination. Every receptor here comes from a man aged 50-60 years who received an inactivated influenza vaccine.

The chain joins TRBV5-1 to TRBJ2-7, with 7 bases identical to TRBD1. The CDR3 has 15 amino acids. The ends lost 0 bases at V and 1 base at J; junction bases unmatched: 4. CDR1 and CDR2 (germline): SGHRS, YFSETQ. The CDR3 DNA sequence: TGCGCCAGCAGCTTGGGTGGGACAGATTCCTACGAGCAGTACTTC. Amino acid sequence: CASSLGGTDSYEQYF.

This sequence joins TRBV15 and TRBJ2-7; TRBD2 agrees at 16 bases. Germline V lookup: CDR1 LNHNV, CDR2 YYDKDF (reference sequence). This CDR3 has 21 residues. V lost 4 bases and J lost 4; bases outside the gene matches: 19. The CDR3 loop reads CATSKSGGTSGRASTPYEQYF. As DNA, the CDR3 is TGTGCCACCAGCAAAAGTGGCGGGACTAGCGGGAGGGCCTCAACCCCGTACGAGCAGTACTTC.

The chain couples TRBV7-9 to TRBJ2-5; no reliable D call. The CDR3 sequence is 14 residues long. The V and J ends lost 3 bases and 2 bases respectively, with 10 bases between them. From germline, CDR1 is SEHNR and CDR2 FQNEAQ (reference sequence). CDR3: CASSLRSQQETQYF. In DNA form, the CDR3 reads TGTGCCAGCAGCTTGCGCTCACAGCAAGAGACCCAGTACTTC. The full variable domain, rest sourced from reference TRBV7-9 and TRBJ2-5, is DTGVSQNPRHKITKRGQNVTFRCDPISEHNRLYWYRQTLGQGPEFLTYFQNEAQLEKSRLLSDRFSAERPKGSFSTLEIQRTEQGDSAMYLCASSLRSQQETQYFGPGTRLLVL.

Ten or more counts support this clonotype. V is TRBV5-1 and J is TRBJ1-2; D is possibly TRBD1 (6 bases). The V gene lost 6 bases and the J gene lost 6 bases, with 15 bases spanning the gap. The CDR3 loop spans 13 amino acids. Germline V CDR1 and CDR2: SGHRS, YFSETQ. The CDR3 nucleotides read TGCGCCAGCACTGAACAGGGAGCGGATGGCTACACCTTC. Translating gives CASTEQGADGYTF.

The V gene is TRBV20-1, the J gene TRBJ2-5; 8 bases are a match to TRBD1. CDR1 and CDR2 (germline): DFQATT, SNEGSKA (reference sequence). This CDR3 has 12 amino acids. Trimming cost V 3 bases and J 5 bases; bases outside gene matches: 2. CDR3 sequence (DNA): TGCAGTGCTAGGACAGGGGAGGAGACCCAGTACTTC. Protein sequence: CSARTGEETQYF.

This clonotype was counted a few times. The chain joins TRBV4-3 to TRBJ2-5; tentatively, D is TRBD1 (5 bases). Per germline, CDR1 LGHNA and CDR2 YSLEER. Deletions cut 3 bases from V and 5 bases from J, with 13 bases between. CDR3 size: 14 residues. CDR3 sequence (DNA): TGCGCCAGCAGCCAGGGTCAGGGCCGGGAGACCCAGTACTTC. This sequence encodes CASSQGQGRETQYF.

CDR3 bases: TGTGCCAGCAGTTTATGGGACAGGATCACAGATACGCAGTATTTT. It encodes CASSLWDRITDTQYF. The chain carries TRBV12-3 or TRBV12-4 and TRBJ2-3, with 8 nucleotides matching TRBD1. V lost 2 bases and J lost 2; bases outside the gene matches: 3. The CDR3 runs to 15 residues.

V usage is TRBV4-3 and J usage is TRBJ2-5; TRBD2 might be the D (5 bases). V lost 0 bases to trimming and J lost 4 bases, with 15 bases between them. The germline CDR1 and CDR2 sequences are LGHNA and YSLEER. This CDR3 region has 16 residues. CDR3 nucleotide sequence: TGCGCCAGCAGCCAAGATCTTCAGCGGCGCGGAGAGACCCAGTACTTC. It specifies CASSQDLQRRGETQYF.

This clonotype appeared a few times. The V and J genes are TRBV20-1 and TRBJ2-1, with 9 positions matching TRBD2. Germline CDR1 reads DFQATT; CDR2 reads SNEGSKA (reference sequence). This CDR3 comprises 17 residues. J lost 0 bases, V lost 4 bases, and 10 bases had no gene match. The CDR3 protein is CSAMGQRGLASYNEQFF. In DNA, the CDR3 is TGCAGTGCTATGGGGCAGCGGGGACTAGCCTCCTACAATGAGCAGTTCTTC.

This clonotype was seen repeatedly, ten times or more. The chain carries TRBV5-1 and TRBJ2-4, with D tentatively TRBD2 (6 bases). Germline CDR1 and CDR2: SGHRS and YFSETQ. CDR3 length: 16 amino acids. Trimming took 1 base from V and 8 from J, leaving 19 bases between them. For the CDR3, the DNA is TGCGCCAGCAGCTTGTTGTCAGGGCACCCGGGGGACATTCAGTACTTC. This translates into CASSLLSGHPGDIQYF. Full variable domain (remainder filled in from reference TRBV5-1 and TRBJ2-4): KAGVTQTPRYLIKTRGQQVTLSCSPISGHRSVSWYQQTPGQGLQFLFEYFSETQRNKGNFPGRFSGRQFSNSRSEMNVSTLELGDSALYLCASSLLSGHPGDIQYFGAGTRLSVL.

The chain has TRBV10-2 and TRBJ2-7; 9 bases are a match to TRBD1. The CDR3 has 16 amino acids. CDR1 is WSHSY, CDR2 SAAADI, per germline. Trimming at V came to 6 bases and at J to 2 bases, leaving 11 bases not matched to a gene. The CDR3 DNA is TGCGCCAGCAGCGGAACGGGACAGGGTAATCCCTACGAGCAGTACTTC. Translated: CASSGTGQGNPYEQYF.

This clonotype was seen a few times. The rearrangement uses TRBV25-1 and TRBJ2-3; D gene ambiguous. V was cut by 8 bases and J by 1 base, with 10 bases left in between. CDR1 MGHDK and CDR2 SYGVNS come from the germline V gene. This CDR3 comprises 13 residues. The CDR3 sequence: CASARTGTDTQYF. The CDR3 DNA sequence: TGTGCCAGCGCCCGGACGGGCACAGATACGCAGTATTTT.

There are a few counts of this clonotype. This chain links TRBV6-1 with TRBJ1-2; 7 nucleotides align to TRBD1. Per germline, CDR1 MNHNS and CDR2 SASEGT. The CDR3 totals 16 residues. The V and J ends lost 8 bases and 1 base, in that order; junction bases with no gene match: 13. Here the CDR3 DNA reads TGTGCCAGCGCCCCGGGCAGGGACAGAATTAACTATGGCTACACCTTC. Encoded protein: CASAPGRDRINYGYTF.

This clonotype was counted a few times. In DNA, the CDR3 is TGCGCCAGCAGCCTCCGGGAAGGAGACTACAATGAGCAGTTCTTC. Amino acid sequence: CASSLREGDYNEQFF. The rearrangement links TRBV4-1 to TRBJ2-1, with D perhaps matching TRBD2 (5 bases). The ends were cut back, 4 bases at V and 3 bases at J, with 13 bases in the middle. Germline CDR1 and CDR2: MGHRA and YSYEKL. This CDR3 region has 15 residues.

The J gene is TRBJ2-7, the V gene TRBV15; D may be TRBD2 (5 bases). Between the trimmed V and J ends, which lost 5 bases and 7 bases, there was a span of 18 bases. The CDR3 length is 14 residues. Germline-derived CDR1 and CDR2 are LNHNV and YYDKDF (reference sequence). DNA for the CDR3: TGTGCCACCAGCCGGGATTACGAGGTCTCAGAGCAGTACTTC. Its translation: CATSRDYEVSEQYF.